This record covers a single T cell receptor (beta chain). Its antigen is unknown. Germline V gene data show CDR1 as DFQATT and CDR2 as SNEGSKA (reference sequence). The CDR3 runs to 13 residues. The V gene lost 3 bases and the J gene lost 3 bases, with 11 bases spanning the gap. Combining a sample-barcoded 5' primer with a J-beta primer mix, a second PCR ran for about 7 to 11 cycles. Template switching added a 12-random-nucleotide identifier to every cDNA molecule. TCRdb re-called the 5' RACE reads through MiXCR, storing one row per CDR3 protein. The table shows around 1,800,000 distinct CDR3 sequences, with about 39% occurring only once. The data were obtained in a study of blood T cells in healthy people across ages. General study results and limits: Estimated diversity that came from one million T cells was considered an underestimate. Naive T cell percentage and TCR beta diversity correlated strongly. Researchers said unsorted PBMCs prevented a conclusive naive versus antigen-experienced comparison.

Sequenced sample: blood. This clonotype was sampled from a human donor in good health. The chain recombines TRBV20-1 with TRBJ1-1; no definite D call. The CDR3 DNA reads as TGCAGTGCTAGCCCCTCGTTGGACACTGAAGCTTTCTTT. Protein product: CSASPSLDTEAFF.